These 7 T cell receptor beta chains were all obtained from the same sample, sequenced in a study of CD8 T cells in ankylosing spondylitis. Broader study findings: Characteristic, it appeared, of ankylosing spondylitis blood was a TCR beta motif of eight or nine highly homologous variants.

No antigen is known for these receptors. Each CDR3 protein is one row after TCRdb ran MiXCR on the 5' RACE reads. The sample carries roughly 450,000 distinct CDR3 sequences, about 25% recorded once. The material sequenced was blood, either unsorted or a sorted T cell fraction (not recorded which). These TCRs come from a male donor with ankylosing spondylitis.

This clonotype was observed at least ten times. This sequence joins TRBV5-1 and TRBJ2-1; 11 nucleotides line up with TRBD2. V trimming: 3 bases; J trimming: 6 bases; junction bases outside the gene matches: 2. The CDR3 runs to 14 residues. The germline CDR1 and CDR2 sequences are SGHRS and YFSETQ. CDR3 bases: TGCGCCAGCAGCTCCGGGACTAGCGGCAATGAGCAGTTCTTC. It specifies CASSSGTSGNEQFF.

This clonotype was observed a handful of times. The V call is TRBV24-1, the J call TRBJ2-1; 8 positions match TRBD1. V lost 5 bases, J lost 8 bases, and 7 bases stayed unmatched. The CDR3 is 14 amino acids. Looked up from germline, CDR1 is KGHDR and CDR2 is SFDVKD. The CDR3 is CATSAADRVDEQFF. CDR3 nucleotide sequence: TGTGCCACCAGTGCCGCGGACAGGGTTGATGAGCAGTTCTTC.

V gene TRBV10-2 combines with J gene TRBJ2-3, with TRBD2 identical over 12 bases. V gave up 6 bases and J gave up 4 bases; unmatched junction bases: 8. CDR1 and CDR2 from the germline V gene are WSHSY and SAAADI. This CDR3 spans 16 amino acids. CDR3 sequence reads: CASSQYRTSGADTQYF. The CDR3 nucleotides are TGCGCCAGCAGCCAATACCGGACTAGCGGGGCAGATACGCAGTATTTT.

V and J are TRBV12-5 and TRBJ1-3; D not resolved. From germline, CDR1 is LGHNT and CDR2 FRNRAP. V gave up 0 bases and J gave up 0 bases, with 6 bases separating them. The CDR3 loop spans 15 amino acids. CDR3: CASGLVVSSGNTIYF. Written as DNA, the CDR3 is TGTGCTAGTGGTTTGGTAGTCAGCTCTGGAAACACCATATATTTT.

The chain joins TRBV6-6 to TRBJ2-6; D gene unclear. The CDR3 spans 12 residues. Trimming shortened V by 7 bases and J by 5 bases, and 6 bases separated the two germline ends. The germline gives CDR1 MNHNY, CDR2 SVGAGI (reference sequence). Here the CDR3 DNA reads TGTGCCAGCACCGATCGGGCCAACGTCCTGACTTTC. The encoded protein is CASTDRANVLTF.

V usage is TRBV18 and J usage is TRBJ2-1, with 8 bases aligning to TRBD1. Per germline, CDR1 KGHSH and CDR2 LQKENI. Trimming cost V 0 bases and J 0 bases; bases outside gene matches: 7. This CDR3 is built from 18 residues. CDR3 DNA sequence: TGTGCCAGCTCACCACCTACCGCAGGGGGCTTCTCCTACAATGAGCAGTTCTTC. Its protein is CASSPPTAGGFSYNEQFF.

This clonotype showed up just a few times. V is TRBV10-1 and J is TRBJ2-3; D call uncertain. In germline, CDR1 is WNHNN, CDR2 SYGVQD (reference sequence). The CDR3 runs 11 residues. The ends were cut back, 4 bases at V and 8 bases at J, with 7 bases in the middle. The CDR3 coding sequence is TGCGCCAGCAGTGTTAGTCGTACGCAGTATTTT. Translating it yields CASSVSRTQYF.